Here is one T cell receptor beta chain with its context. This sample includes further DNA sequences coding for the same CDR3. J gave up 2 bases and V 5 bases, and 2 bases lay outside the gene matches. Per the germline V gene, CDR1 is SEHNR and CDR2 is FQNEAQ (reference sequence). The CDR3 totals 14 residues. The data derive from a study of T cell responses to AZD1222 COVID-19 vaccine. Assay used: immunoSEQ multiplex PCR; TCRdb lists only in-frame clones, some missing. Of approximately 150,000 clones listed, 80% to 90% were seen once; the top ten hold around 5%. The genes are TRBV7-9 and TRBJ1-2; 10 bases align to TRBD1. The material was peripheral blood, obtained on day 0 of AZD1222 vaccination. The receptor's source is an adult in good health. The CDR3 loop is CASSPGQGNYGYTF. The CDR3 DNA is TGTGCCAGCAGCCCGGGACAGGGGAACTATGGCTACACCTTC.